The 23 T cell receptor beta chains below all came from one sample that was sequenced in a study of OX40 agonist ivuxolimab in advanced cancers. Profiled with immunoSEQ multiplex PCR; TCRdb holds only in-frame clones, not every one. The profile shows 60,000 to 85,000 clones, over 75% of them singletons. Sequenced here: CD4+ or CD8+ T cells sorted from blood, sampled in a trial of the OX40 agonist ivuxolimab. These receptors all stem from an adult with an advanced solid tumor such as melanoma, head and neck, liver or kidney cancer.

This clone was counted a single time. The rearrangement uses TRBV7-2 and TRBJ1-2; the D gene is possibly TRBD1 (5 bases). Between the trimmed V and J ends, which lost 6 bases and 8 bases, there was a span of 19 bases. The CDR3 is 14 residues long. CDR1 SGHTA and CDR2 FQGNSA come from the germline V gene. The CDR3 nucleotides read TGTGCCAGCAGGGTCATCGGGACCACCTGGGGCTACACCTTC. Translating gives CASRVIGTTWGYTF.

The chain has TRBV27 and TRBJ2-1, with 9 bases fitting TRBD2. CDR3 length: 17 amino acids. In germline, CDR1 is MNHEY, CDR2 SMNVEV (reference sequence). V gave up 1 base and J gave up 8 bases; unmatched junction bases: 12. As DNA, the CDR3 is TGTGCCAGCAGTTTATTATCTCTAGCGGGGAGAGCGGATGAGCAGTTCTTC. It codes for CASSLLSLAGRADEQFF.

This clone was seen at least ten times. The rearrangement uses TRBV11-2 and TRBJ2-7; D call uncertain. CDR1 SGHAT and CDR2 FQNNGV come from the germline V gene. This CDR3 is built from 14 residues. The V gene lost 3 bases and the J gene lost 1 base, with 10 bases spanning the gap. The CDR3 protein is CASSLGSWSYEQYF. The CDR3 DNA reads TGTGCCAGCAGCTTGGGGTCTTGGTCCTACGAGCAGTACTTC.

This chain links TRBV2 with TRBJ2-7, with D hard to call. The germline V gene has CDR1 SNHLY and CDR2 FYNNEI. Trimming took 4 bases from V and 7 from J, leaving 14 bases between them. CDR3 length: 13 residues. CDR3 sequence: CASSGRLGWEQYF. The CDR3 DNA follows: TGTGCCAGCAGTGGCCGGTTGGGGTGGGAGCAGTACTTC.

This clone was seen once. V gene TRBV9 combines with J gene TRBJ1-6; D may be TRBD1 (5 bases). This CDR3 comprises 14 residues. Germline V CDR1 and CDR2: SGDLS, YYNGEE. With 4 bases removed from V and 9 bases from J, the gap between germline ends came to 14 bases. Here the CDR3 reads CASSLPGGGSPLHF. As DNA, the CDR3 is TGTGCCAGCAGCCTCCCCGGGGGAGGTTCACCCCTCCACTTT.

V is TRBV2 and J is TRBJ2-1, with 12 bases lining up with TRBD1. V lost 6 bases, J lost 4 bases, and 4 bases stayed unmatched. In germline, CDR1 is SNHLY, CDR2 FYNNEI. The CDR3 loop spans 15 amino acids. The CDR3 DNA follows: TGTGCCAGCAGGGGGACAGGGGGCAGATACAATGAGCAGTTCTTC. It yields the protein CASRGTGGRYNEQFF.

The chain employs TRBV28 and TRBJ1-2, with TRBD1 as a possible D gene (6 bases). There are 14 residues in the CDR3. Looked up from germline, CDR1 is MDHEN and CDR2 is SYDVKM. Trimming took off 1 base at V and 6 bases at J, with 12 bases between the two ends. The CDR3 region has the DNA TGTGCCAGCAGTTTATTAGGAGGGGGAGATGGCTACACCTTC. It specifies CASSLLGGGDGYTF.

This chain's CDR3 is CASSPSGTGNYGYTF. For the CDR3, the DNA is TGTGCCAGCAGCCCCTCCGGGACGGGGAACTATGGCTACACCTTC. This sequence joins TRBV7-3 and TRBJ1-2; a weak D match, TRBD1 (5 bases). CDR1 and CDR2 (germline): SGHTA, FQGTGA. V lost 5 bases to trimming and J lost 2 bases, with 15 bases between them. This CDR3 region has 15 residues.

V is TRBV5-4 and J is TRBJ1-1; D possibly corresponds to TRBD1 (6 bases). CDR1 is SGHNT, CDR2 YYREEE, per germline (reference sequence). The CDR3 is 14 amino acids. Trimming shortened V by 3 bases and J by 7 bases, and 16 bases separated the two germline ends. The CDR3 protein is CASSSSTGRNEAFF. As DNA, the CDR3 is TGTGCCAGCAGCTCCTCCACAGGGCGGAATGAAGCTTTCTTT.

This chain joins TRBV7-9 and TRBJ2-7, with D uncertain. There are 14 residues in the CDR3. Germline V gene data show CDR1 as SEHNR and CDR2 as FQNEAQ (reference sequence). The ends were cut back, 4 bases at V and 7 bases at J, with 17 bases in the middle. Here the CDR3 reads CASSSPTGLGEQYF. In DNA form, the CDR3 reads TGTGCCAGCAGCTCACCGACCGGGCTTGGGGAGCAGTACTTC.

The chain uses TRBV21-1 and TRBJ2-1; TRBD2, the table's D call, lacks a check against the DNA. TRBV21-1 represents a pseudogene. The length of the CDR3 is 11 residues. CDR3 sequence: CASSLSHEQFF. The CDR3, as DNA: TGTGCCAGCAGCCTGAGCCATGAGCAGTTCTTC.

The rearrangement uses TRBV7-2 and TRBJ1-2, with D maybe TRBD1 (6 bases). Germline V lookup: CDR1 SGHTA, CDR2 FQGNSA. Deletions cut 3 bases from V and 8 bases from J, with 19 bases between. The CDR3 loop spans 15 amino acids. The CDR3 sequence is CASSFGQGMLRGYTF. For the CDR3, the DNA is TGTGCCAGCAGCTTTGGGCAGGGGATGCTTCGCGGCTACACCTTC.

This sequence joins TRBV28 and TRBJ1-5; 9 bases are shared with TRBD1. This CDR3 comprises 14 residues. V shed 6 bases and J 2 bases; nucleotides not matched to a gene: 2. Germline V CDR1 and CDR2: MDHEN, SYDVKM. Here the CDR3 reads CASSWDRGNQPQHF. For the CDR3, the DNA is TGTGCCAGCAGCTGGGACAGGGGCAATCAGCCCCAGCATTTT.

This chain joins TRBV11-2 and TRBJ1-2; TRBD1 might be the D (5 bases). This CDR3 contains 15 residues. CDR1 is SGHAT, CDR2 FQNNGV, per germline. V dropped 3 bases and J dropped 4 bases, with 15 bases sitting between them. This CDR3 reads CASSFRGGASYGYTF. CDR3 coding DNA: TGTGCCAGCAGCTTCCGTGGAGGGGCAAGCTATGGCTACACCTTC.

V is TRBV6-1 and J is TRBJ2-1, with 10 bases aligning to TRBD1. With V trimmed by 3 bases and J by 4 bases, 9 bases remained unmatched. This CDR3 is 17 amino acids long. Germline CDR1 reads MNHNS; CDR2 reads SASEGT. The CDR3 nucleotides read TGTGCCAGCAGTGAGACAGGGGGCCTAATATCTTACAATGAGCAGTTCTTC. This encodes CASSETGGLISYNEQFF.

The chain uses TRBV28 and TRBJ2-7; a possible D gene is TRBD2 (5 bases). V was cut by 4 bases and J by 1 base, with 11 bases left in between. Germline lookup yields CDR1 MDHEN and CDR2 SYDVKM. The CDR3 runs 14 residues. DNA for the CDR3: TGTGCCAGCAGTTCGACGGGGAAGTCCTACGAGCAGTACTTC. Protein product: CASSSTGKSYEQYF.

Turning to this clone: A clone one base away is much larger, so this may be a read error. This CDR3 is also generated by other DNA sequences in the sample. CDR3 DNA: TGTGCCAGCAGCTTAGGCACTCAGCCCCAGCATTTT. Its protein product is CASSLGTQPQHF. The rearrangement links TRBV7-2 to TRBJ1-5; unclear D gene. The CDR3 totals 12 residues. In germline, CDR1 is SGHTA, CDR2 FQGNSA. Trimming left V 1 base short and J 6 bases short, with 4 bases between.

This clone occurred once. This chain connects TRBV19 to TRBJ2-7, with D perhaps TRBD1 or TRBD2 (6 bases each). This CDR3 region has 15 residues. The germline CDR1 and CDR2 sequences are LNHDA and SQIVND (reference sequence). V gave up 4 bases and J gave up 4 bases, with 17 bases separating them. In DNA, the CDR3 is TGTGCCAGTAGTAACGGGGGCGCTGGGGCGTACGAGCAGTACTTC. Protein product: CASSNGGAGAYEQYF.

This clone has a handful of counts. The rearrangement joins TRBV19 to TRBJ2-1; 16 bases line up with TRBD2. J was trimmed by 2 bases and V by 4 bases; bases with no gene match: 8. The CDR3 sequence is 19 residues long. The germline gives CDR1 LNHDA, CDR2 SQIVND (reference sequence). CDR3 in amino acids: CASSTLIGTSGRAYNEQFF. CDR3 sequence (DNA): TGTGCCAGTAGTACACTTATTGGGACTAGCGGGAGGGCCTACAATGAGCAGTTCTTC. The full variable domain, rest sourced from reference TRBV19 and TRBJ2-1, is DGGITQSPKYLFRKEGQNVTLSCEQNLNHDAMYWYRQDPGQGLRLIYYSQIVNDFQKGDIAEGYSVSREKKESFPLTVTSAQKNPTAFYLCASSTLIGTSGRAYNEQFFGPGTRLTVL.

The gene calls are TRBV19 and TRBJ2-1; D perhaps matches TRBD2 (6 bases). Per germline, CDR1 LNHDA and CDR2 SQIVND (reference sequence). Trimming removed 3 bases from V and 6 bases from J, with 12 bases in between. The CDR3 extends over 14 amino acids. The CDR3 region has the DNA TGTGCCAGTAGTATGCGGGAAGCCTTCAATGAGCAGTTCTTC. Translation gives CASSMREAFNEQFF. The whole variable domain, remainder taken from reference TRBV19 and TRBJ2-1, is DGGITQSPKYLFRKEGQNVTLSCEQNLNHDAMYWYRQDPGQGLRLIYYSQIVNDFQKGDIAEGYSVSREKKESFPLTVTSAQKNPTAFYLCASSMREAFNEQFFGPGTRLTVL.

The chain joins TRBV2 to TRBJ2-5; 9 bases line up with TRBD1. The germline gives CDR1 SNHLY, CDR2 FYNNEI. The CDR3 has 15 residues. V trimming: 6 bases; J trimming: 1 base; junction bases outside the gene matches: 6. CDR3 in amino acids: CASSSGQGRQETQYF. The DNA for the CDR3 is TGTGCCAGCAGCTCCGGACAGGGGCGCCAAGAGACCCAGTACTTC.

The chain carries TRBV7-9 and TRBJ1-2, with no clear D. Germline V lookup: CDR1 SEHNR, CDR2 FQNEAQ (reference sequence). The CDR3 spans 13 residues. The V end was cut by 6 bases, the J end by 10 bases, with 18 bases between. The CDR3 here is CASRLHGQESYTF. CDR3 bases: TGTGCCAGCAGACTCCACGGCCAGGAGTCCTACACCTTC.

The V and J genes are TRBV5-1 and TRBJ2-2, with a possible D match to TRBD2 (6 bases). This CDR3 is 15 amino acids long. Trimming left V 0 bases short and J 6 bases short, with 12 bases between. The germline CDR1 and CDR2 sequences are SGHRS and YFSETQ. This CDR3 is CASSLALAGPGELFF. The CDR3 DNA is TGCGCCAGCAGCTTGGCCCTGGCGGGGCCCGGGGAGCTGTTTTTT.